This TCR beta chain derives from a study of shared clonotypes between healthy human individuals. Study-level points and caveats: Of the naive CD4 clonotypes, roughly 5.2% were shared across a few donors. A limitation of the genetic and exposure-history diversity represented arose from few donors.

Germline loops: CDR1 PRHDT, CDR2 FYEKMQ (reference sequence). The junction had 8 bases not matched to a gene; V was cut back by 5 bases and J by 3 bases. The CDR3 consists of 15 residues. CD45RO-negative, CCR7-positively selected cells formed the naive CD8 fraction, excluding terminally differentiated effector memory CD45RA+ cells. This clone has a single count. Its specificity is unknown. Per the study methods: ImmunoSEQ gave junction-only sequences without quality scores, so filtering differed. Only in-frame clones appear in the TCRdb table, and some are missing; sequencing was by immunoSEQ multiplex PCR. The DNA was the basis for D and trimming; V, J and clone size are from that table. The top ten clones hold about 0.25% of a sample with 700,000 to 950,000 clones, approximately 96% of them seen once.

The J gene is TRBJ2-7, the V gene TRBV13; 9 nucleotides match TRBD2. Material for sequencing was naive CD8+ T cells sorted from blood. The clonotype originates from a man aged 25 to 40 in good health. CDR3 region: CASSLRLAVHYEQYF. The CDR3 DNA reads TGTGCCAGCAGCCTACGACTAGCGGTACACTACGAGCAGTACTTC.